Given below is one TCR beta chain in context. No cognate antigen has been identified for it. The sample holds no much larger clone one base away, and base qualities are not on file. Library creation used 5' RACE. The sequencer listed for this sample is Illumina HiSeq 2500. A second roughly 7 to 11 cycle PCR used a sample-barcoded 5' primer and a J-beta primer mix. A unique molecular identifier was introduced onto each TCR beta cDNA molecule by a template-switch 5' adaptor carrying 12 random nucleotides. Each sample yielded at least 2.5 million CDR3-containing paired-end reads. The Mint cDNA synthesis kit, primed by a TRBC-specific oligonucleotide, was used to synthesize first-strand cDNA from all RNA. After uracil-DNA glycosylase treatment, a first 18-cycle PCR used universal primers M1SS and BC2_uni_R on all cDNA. Regarding the original processing steps: For normalization, 1 million high-quality reads were randomly selected from each sample, with every read carrying a distinct molecular identifier. Instead of being binned into consensus sequences, reads with shared molecular identifiers were discarded. MiTCR, set to a Q25 quality threshold and the strictest error-elimination algorithm, was used for CDR3 identification, clonotype clustering and error correction. A nonparametric unseen species model with Euler transformation was used to estimate a lower bound on total TCR beta diversity. TCRdb cleaned the public reads at Q25 with fastp, built clones with MiXCR and kept in-frame beta chains. A single entry per CDR3 protein holds the most common genes and DNA from its merged rows. The V and J calls come from TCRdb's annotation, not from the publication. The sample table contains about 1.1 million distinct CDR3 sequences; only one count was recorded for 30% to 40% of them. The top ten clones comprise roughly 13% of the sample.

CDR1 and CDR2 are read off the germline V gene as MNHEY and SVGEGT. The V end loses 2 bases and the J end loses 5 bases, and a stretch of 4 bases separates them. The cysteine opens and the phenylalanine closes a CDR3 of 12 amino acids. Kept here is only the CDR3 DNA, which spans 36 bases and is read in frame from base 1. The source of the sample is a study of blood T cells in healthy people across ages (dated by TCRdb to 2013 to 2016). About the full investigation: Template switching captured roughly one uniquely barcoded TCR beta cDNA molecule per two T cells in model experiments. The donors were split into four age groups: young (average 16 years), middle-aged (roughly 40), aged (approximately 59) and long-lived (82). Age-related changes in TCR beta repertoire diversity were measured in the study by deep sequencing normalized with unique cDNA molecular identifiers. Two additional independent replicas of 1 million unique cDNA reads from the same blood draw were analyzed for two donors (one aged 18 to 30 and one aged 80 or older). To avoid experimental bias, donors of different ages were distributed randomly across sequencing lanes.

General findings and caveats noted by the study authors: Because the CMV infection status of the donors was unknown, age-related changes in expanded clonotypes may potentially have been confounded. As age increased, observed TCR beta diversity per million T cells dropped in a roughly linear way, and a significant reduction was already evident by age 40. Estimates of total diversity based on one million sequenced T cells were regarded as lower bounds and as underestimates. Bulk unsorted PBMC profiling prevented conclusive comparison of naive and antigen-experienced compartments. Compared with the aged group, more naive CD4+ T cells, fewer expanded clones and increased TCR diversity were shown by the long-lived group, suggesting age selection. There was a strong correlation between observed TCR beta diversity and the percentage of naive T cells measured by flow cytometry.

The 40 or so donors, aged 6 to 90 years, were systemically healthy Caucasian individuals from Russia. Around 10 milliliters of peripheral blood were collected from each donor into EDTA-treated Vacutainer tubes. Ficoll-Paque density-gradient centrifugation was used to isolate PBMCs, with at least 7 million obtained per sample. Trizol reagent was used to extract total RNA from the PBMCs, yielding at least 5 micrograms per sample. For every donor, an aliquot of PBMCs went through flow cytometry to measure the percentages of naive CD45RAhigh/CD27high T cells. The rearranged segments are TRBV6-2 or TRBV6-3 and TRBJ1-5, with the D gene call left open. The sequenced material came from blood. The clonotype originates from a man between 18 and 29 years old in good health. The DNA sequence is TGTGCCAGCAGTTACAGGGATCAGCCCCAGCATTTT. Its protein reads: CASSYRDQPQHF.